These 24 T cell receptor beta chains were sequenced from one sample in a study of cytomegalovirus exposure and HLA in healthy donors. In the PCR, 60 Vbeta and 13 Jbeta primers were used. Clones were sequenced by immunoSEQ multiplex PCR, and TCRdb holds only the in-frame ones, with some missing. The specimen's table records around 44,000 clones. The sample taken for sequencing was PBMCs. All receptors derive from a male donor in good health and CMV-seropositive.

The CDR3 DNA sequence: TGCGCCAGCATTAAGGACGGGGTCCCTGAAGCTTTCTTT. It encodes CASIKDGVPEAFF. V and J are TRBV10-2 and TRBJ1-1; D gene ambiguous. The germline V gene has CDR1 WSHSY and CDR2 SAAADI. The ends were cut back, 7 bases at V and 6 bases at J, with 15 bases in the middle. The CDR3 runs to 13 residues.

The chain carries TRBV6-5 and TRBJ2-7, with 8 positions matching TRBD2. This CDR3 comprises 15 residues. Germline CDR1 and CDR2: MNHEY and SVGAGI. The ends lost 5 bases at V and 3 bases at J; junction bases unmatched: 9. The CDR3 coding sequence is TGTGCCAGCAGTACCCGCGGGGGGTTGCTCTACGAGCAGTACTTC. The encoded protein is CASSTRGGLLYEQYF.

This chain joins TRBV5-1 and TRBJ1-2; no clear D gene. Germline CDR1 and CDR2: SGHRS and YFSETQ. CDR3 size: 13 residues. Trimming removed 1 base from V and 10 bases from J, with 14 bases in between. The CDR3 sequence is CASSLRVLADYTF. The CDR3 DNA sequence: TGCGCCAGCAGCTTGAGAGTACTTGCGGACTACACCTTC.

The J gene is TRBJ1-5, the V gene TRBV2, with D perhaps TRBD1 (6 bases). Trimming shortened V by 7 bases and J by 7 bases, and 23 bases separated the two germline ends. This CDR3 spans 16 amino acids. The germline V gene has CDR1 SNHLY and CDR2 FYNNEI. CDR3 protein: CASMSGDAGGGQPQHF. DNA for the CDR3: TGTGCCAGCATGTCAGGGGACGCGGGAGGCGGACAGCCCCAGCATTTT. Filled out from reference TRBV2 and TRBJ1-5, the complete variable domain reads EPEVTQTPSHQVTQMGQEVILRCVPISNHLYFYWYRQILGQKVEFLVSFYNNEISEKSEIFDDQFSVERPDGSNFTLKIRSTKLEDSAMYFCASMSGDAGGGQPQHFGDGTRLSIL.

This rearrangement joins TRBV5-1 to TRBJ1-6; weak D call: TRBD1 (5 bases). Germline lookup yields CDR1 SGHRS and CDR2 YFSETQ. The length of the CDR3 is 17 residues. V was cut by 0 bases and J by 0 bases, with 10 bases left in between. The DNA of the CDR3 is TGCGCCAGCAGCTTGGCTCCCCAGGGCTCCTATAATTCACCCCTCCACTTT. It is translated as CASSLAPQGSYNSPLHF. Filled out from reference TRBV5-1 and TRBJ1-6, the complete variable domain reads KAGVTQTPRYLIKTRGQQVTLSCSPISGHRSVSWYQQTPGQGLQFLFEYFSETQRNKGNFPGRFSGRQFSNSRSEMNVSTLELGDSALYLCASSLAPQGSYNSPLHFGNGTRLTVT.

This chain uses TRBV7-9 with TRBJ1-1; D is unclear. Trimming removed 1 base at V and 0 bases at J, with 12 bases between. The CDR3 spans 16 residues. Germline CDR1 is SEHNR and CDR2 is FQNEAQ (reference sequence). In DNA form, the CDR3 reads TGTGCCAGCAGCTTAGGCATAGAATCCATGAACACTGAAGCTTTCTTT. It specifies CASSLGIESMNTEAFF.

The J gene is TRBJ1-5, the V gene TRBV7-8; D is possibly TRBD1 (6 bases). CDR3 length: 15 amino acids. Per germline, CDR1 SGHVS and CDR2 FQNEAQ. Trimming left V 5 bases short and J 1 base short, with 12 bases between. This CDR3 is CASSLRTESNQPQHF. In nucleotides, the CDR3 is TGTGCCAGCAGCCTACGGACAGAAAGCAATCAGCCCCAGCATTTT.

This rearrangement joins TRBV5-3 to TRBJ2-5; 14 positions match TRBD2. TRBV5-3 is an ORF; its function is uncertain. The CDR3 sequence is 19 residues long. V shed 1 base and J 5 bases; nucleotides not matched to a gene: 13. The CDR3 spells CARSLSYLRLAGGAETQYF. The CDR3 nucleotides read TGTGCCAGAAGCTTGTCCTATCTTCGACTAGCGGGGGGGGCGGAGACCCAGTACTTC.

The chain uses TRBV6-1 and TRBJ2-5; D is unresolved. Trimming pared 4 bases from V and 2 bases from J, leaving 8 bases between. Germline CDR1 MNHNS, CDR2 SASEGT. This CDR3 region has 13 residues. This CDR3 is CASSGALQETQYF. The CDR3 DNA reads as TGTGCCAGCAGTGGGGCGTTACAAGAGACCCAGTACTTC.

This chain uses TRBV9 with TRBJ1-1; D is uncertain. Trimming left V 0 bases short and J 1 base short, with 7 bases between. There are 14 residues in the CDR3. Germline lookup yields CDR1 SGDLS and CDR2 YYNGEE. The CDR3: CASSVGGQNTEAFF. The CDR3 DNA sequence: TGTGCCAGCAGCGTAGGCGGTCAGAACACTGAAGCTTTCTTT.

The chain employs TRBV7-9 and TRBJ1-1; 8 bases are a match to TRBD1. V gave up 0 bases and J gave up 2 bases; unmatched junction bases: 2. The CDR3 sequence is 15 residues long. Germline V gene lookup returns CDR1 SEHNR and CDR2 FQNEAQ (reference sequence). The CDR3 here is CASSLAQGVNTEAFF. The CDR3, as DNA: TGTGCCAGCAGCTTAGCACAGGGGGTAAACACTGAAGCTTTCTTT.

The chain couples TRBV5-3 to TRBJ1-1; D uncertain. TRBV5-3 is treated as an ORF (open reading frame) with a function not yet certain. This CDR3 is 13 amino acids long. The ends were cut back, 1 base at V and 3 bases at J, with 7 bases in the middle. CDR3 in amino acids: CARSLREDTEAFF. CDR3 in DNA: TGTGCCAGAAGCTTGAGAGAGGACACTGAAGCTTTCTTT.

The rearrangement uses TRBV5-1 and TRBJ2-3; 10 bases align to TRBD2. V was pared by 0 bases and J by 0 bases, with 13 bases of the junction left unmatched. The CDR3 length is 20 residues. Germline CDR1 SGHRS, CDR2 YFSETQ. The CDR3 DNA is TGCGCCAGCAGCTTGGGGTTTTCGGCTAGCGGGGGACTAAGCACAGATACGCAGTATTTT. Its protein is CASSLGFSASGGLSTDTQYF.

The chain has TRBV4-3 and TRBJ2-7; D is possibly TRBD1 (6 bases). The CDR3 spans 14 residues. Trimming left V 2 bases short and J 1 base short, with 9 bases between. Germline assignment: CDR1 LGHNA and CDR2 YSLEER. In nucleotides, the CDR3 is TGCGCCAGCAGCCAAATAGGGGGATCCTACGAGCAGTACTTC. Encoded protein: CASSQIGGSYEQYF.

With regard to this clone: One end of the junction varies from germline; a read error may be responsible. In DNA form, the CDR3 reads TGTGCCAGCAGCTTAGGGGGGCCCCCAGGTTTT. As protein: CASSLGGPPGF. The chain uses TRBV11-2 and TRBJ1-3, with D perhaps TRBD1 (6 bases). This CDR3 region has 11 residues. CDR1 and CDR2 (germline): SGHAT, FQNNGV. Full variable domain (missing parts from reference TRBV11-2 and TRBJ1-3): EAGVAQSPRYKIIEKRQSVAFWCNPISGHATLYWYQQILGQGPKLLIQFQNNGVVDDSQLPKDRFSAERLKGVDSTLKIQPAKLEDSAVYLCASSLGGPPGFGEGSWLTVV.

The V gene is TRBV19, the J gene TRBJ2-1; 9 nucleotides line up with TRBD2. The CDR3 covers 14 residues. Germline CDR1 reads LNHDA; CDR2 reads SQIVND (reference sequence). Germline trimming cut 3 bases from V and 10 bases from J; bases unmatched to any gene: 7. CDR3 region: CASSMGGGATEQFF. The CDR3 nucleotides are TGTGCCAGTAGTATGGGCGGGGGGGCCACCGAGCAGTTCTTC.

The chain is built from TRBV5-1 and TRBJ1-4, with no clear D. The CDR3 spans 13 residues. The germline V gene encodes CDR1 SGHRS and CDR2 YFSETQ. V shed 5 bases and J shed 8 bases, with 13 bases lying between them. CDR3 nucleotides: TGCGCCAGCAGAAGGGAGGGAGGGGAAAAACTGTTTTTT. This gives the protein CASRREGGEKLFF.

This rearrangement joins TRBV6-5 to TRBJ2-2, with D possibly matching TRBD2 (5 bases). Germline V CDR1 and CDR2: MNHEY, SVGAGI. V lost 6 bases and J lost 7, with 12 bases in between. The CDR3 loop spans 13 amino acids. The CDR3 coding sequence is TGTGCCAGCAGCTCACTGGGAGTCGGGGAGCTGTTTTTT. Its protein is CASSSLGVGELFF.

The chain joins TRBV6-5 to TRBJ2-1; 13 bases align to TRBD2. This CDR3 spans 15 amino acids. Trimming removed 2 bases from V and 7 bases from J; junction bases left unmatched: 2. CDR1 and CDR2 (germline): MNHEY, SVGAGI. The CDR3 loop is CASSYTSGGGNEQFF. CDR3 DNA: TGTGCCAGCAGTTACACTAGCGGGGGGGGTAATGAGCAGTTCTTC.

The chain links TRBV19 to TRBJ2-7; 9 nucleotides match TRBD1. The germline V gene has CDR1 LNHDA and CDR2 SQIVND (reference sequence). V trimming: 6 bases; J trimming: 6 bases; junction bases outside the gene matches: 9. The CDR3 loop spans 14 amino acids. CDR3 sequence reads: CASSEDRGTTEQYF. In nucleotides, the CDR3 is TGTGCCAGTAGCGAGGACAGGGGAACCACCGAGCAGTACTTC. The full variable domain, in which reference TRBV19 and TRBJ2-7 provide the parts outside the CDR3, is DGGITQSPKYLFRKEGQNVTLSCEQNLNHDAMYWYRQDPGQGLRLIYYSQIVNDFQKGDIAEGYSVSREKKESFPLTVTSAQKNPTAFYLCASSEDRGTTEQYFGPGTRLTVT.

The chain couples TRBV7-2 to TRBJ2-3, with 10 positions matching TRBD1. Trimming cost V 2 bases and J 2 bases; bases outside gene matches: 4. Germline loops: CDR1 SGHTA, CDR2 FQGNSA. CDR3 length equals 16 residues. CDR3 sequence (DNA): TGTGCCAGCAGCTTACTGGGACAGGGGCACACAGATACGCAGTATTTT. As protein: CASSLLGQGHTDTQYF. Filled out from reference TRBV7-2 and TRBJ2-3, the complete variable domain reads GAGVSQSPSNKVTEKGKDVELRCDPISGHTALYWYRQSLGQGLEFLIYFQGNSAPDKSGLPSDRFSAERTGGSVSTLTIQRTQQEDSAVYLCASSLLGQGHTDTQYFGPGTRLTVL.

This chain uses TRBV7-3 with TRBJ2-1; 7 bases are shared with TRBD2. CDR3 length: 13 residues. The germline V gene encodes CDR1 SGHTA and CDR2 FQGTGA. After removal of 4 bases from V and 6 bases from J, the junction contained 3 bases not matched to a gene. The CDR3 nucleotides are TGTGCCAGCAGCTGGGGGGGATCCAATGAGCAGTTCTTC. Encoded protein: CASSWGGSNEQFF.

The chain recombines TRBV7-3 with TRBJ2-1, with D tentatively TRBD1 (6 bases). CDR3 length: 13 residues. V gave up 5 bases and J gave up 5 bases, with 10 bases separating them. The germline gives CDR1 SGHTA, CDR2 FQGTGA. CDR3 nucleotide sequence: TGTGCCAGCAGCAGGGGGACGGACAATGAGCAGTTCTTC. Encoded protein: CASSRGTDNEQFF. Drawing the rest from reference TRBV7-3 and TRBJ2-1, the complete variable domain is GAGVSQTPSNKVTEKGKYVELRCDPISGHTALYWYRQSLGQGPEFLIYFQGTGAADDSGLPNDRFFAVRPEGSVSTLKIQRTERGDSAVYLCASSRGTDNEQFFGPGTRLTVL.

The chain couples TRBV7-2 to TRBJ2-7, with 11 bases that match TRBD2. V dropped 1 base and J dropped 4; count of bases not matched to a gene: 9. The CDR3 length is 17 residues. CDR1 is SGHTA, CDR2 FQGNSA, per germline. CDR3 residues: CASSLDSGGALWYEQYF. The CDR3 DNA sequence: TGTGCCAGCAGCTTAGATAGCGGGGGGGCCTTGTGGTACGAGCAGTACTTC.